The 28 T cell receptor beta chains below were found in one sample sequenced in a study of T cell changes during pregnancy in multiple sclerosis. Some clones are missing from TCRdb's copy, which holds only in-frame ones; the method was immunoSEQ multiplex PCR. The table shows approximately 63,000 clones, with more than 85% occurring only once. The sample consisted of CD8+ T cells from peripheral blood mononuclear cells, taken in the third trimester of pregnancy. All receptors derive from a female donor with multiple sclerosis, enrolled in a pregnancy study.

The chain links TRBV27 to TRBJ2-7, with TRBD1 identical over 8 bases. The CDR3 has 14 amino acids. Germline V gene lookup returns CDR1 MNHEY and CDR2 SMNVEV (reference sequence). The V and J ends lost 10 bases and 0 bases, in that order; junction bases with no gene match: 8. The CDR3 DNA reads as TGTGCCACCCTCAGGGGGCTGGGCTCCTACGAGCAGTACTTC. It yields the protein CATLRGLGSYEQYF.

The V gene is TRBV28, the J gene TRBJ2-1; D call uncertain. V lost 5 bases, J lost 0 bases, and 11 bases lay in between. From germline, CDR1 is MDHEN and CDR2 SYDVKM. This CDR3 has 15 residues. The CDR3 spells CASSPGLSSYNEQFF. Written as DNA, the CDR3 is TGTGCCAGCAGTCCGGGTTTAAGCTCCTACAATGAGCAGTTCTTC.

This clone was picked up one time. V is TRBV10-3 and J is TRBJ2-1; 8 nucleotides match TRBD2. Losses at the gene ends were 0 bases for V and 7 bases for J; bases not matched to a gene: 8. This CDR3 comprises 16 residues. The germline V gene encodes CDR1 ENHRY and CDR2 SYGVKD. CDR3: CAISESPAGVGNEQFF. The CDR3 DNA is TGTGCCATCAGTGAGTCTCCAGCGGGAGTTGGGAATGAGCAGTTCTTC.

V gene TRBV7-8 combines with J gene TRBJ2-7, with 9 bases aligning to TRBD1. The ends lost 2 bases at V and 2 bases at J; junction bases unmatched: 7. Per the germline V gene, CDR1 is SGHVS and CDR2 is FQNEAQ. The CDR3 extends over 16 amino acids. The CDR3 protein is CASSLSRQGGAYEQYF. The CDR3 nucleotides are TGTGCCAGCAGCTTATCGCGACAGGGGGGCGCCTACGAGCAGTACTTC.

The chain is built from TRBV7-9 and TRBJ1-2; no firm D call. Germline V lookup: CDR1 SEHNR, CDR2 FQNEAQ (reference sequence). This CDR3 contains 15 residues. With 4 bases removed from V and 2 bases from J, the gap between germline ends came to 14 bases. The DNA of the CDR3 is TGTGCCAGCAGCTCAATTACAGAACTCAACTATGGCTACACCTTC. This translates into CASSSITELNYGYTF.

The chain employs TRBV19 and TRBJ1-4; 7 nucleotides agree with TRBD1. There are 17 residues in the CDR3. The ends lost 4 bases at V and 0 bases at J; junction bases unmatched: 8. Germline CDR1 is LNHDA and CDR2 is SQIVND (reference sequence). In DNA form, the CDR3 reads TGTGCCAGTAGTACGGGACAGTGGTATGCAACTAATGAAAAACTGTTTTTT. This translates into CASSTGQWYATNEKLFF.

This clone was seen just once. This chain joins TRBV27 and TRBJ1-1, with D perhaps matching TRBD1 (6 bases). The CDR3 sequence is 14 residues long. The V end lost 6 bases, the J end lost 7 bases, and 18 bases lay between the germline ends. Germline values: CDR1 MNHEY, CDR2 SMNVEV (reference sequence). The CDR3 sequence is CASSEFRGPLEAFF. CDR3 in DNA: TGTGCCAGCAGCGAATTCAGGGGACCCCTTGAAGCTTTCTTT.

The V call is TRBV6-4, the J call TRBJ2-1; 10 nucleotides line up with TRBD2. Unmatched junction bases numbered 4, after V lost 5 bases and J lost 3 bases. From germline, CDR1 is MRHNA and CDR2 SNTAGT. The CDR3 sequence is 15 residues long. The CDR3 here is CASSPIAGGYNEQFF. CDR3 DNA sequence: TGTGCCAGCAGTCCAATAGCGGGGGGCTACAATGAGCAGTTCTTC.

The chain couples TRBV30 to TRBJ1-5; D perhaps matches TRBD1 (6 bases). This CDR3 is built from 14 residues. The germline V gene has CDR1 GTSNPN and CDR2 SVGIG (reference sequence). V was pared by 0 bases and J by 3 bases, with 9 bases between. This CDR3 is CAWSVTGFNQPQHF. In DNA form, the CDR3 reads TGTGCCTGGAGTGTAACAGGGTTCAATCAGCCCCAGCATTTT. The full variable domain, completed using reference TRBV30 and TRBJ1-5, is SQTIHQWPATLVQPVGSPLSLECTVEGTSNPNLYWYRQAAGRGLQLLFYSVGIGQISSEVPQNLSASRPQDRQFILSSKKLLLSDSGFYLCAWSVTGFNQPQHFGDGTRLSIL.

This chain uses TRBV27 with TRBJ2-7, with D possibly matching TRBD1 (7 bases). V gave up 6 bases and J gave up 3 bases, with 15 bases separating them. The length of the CDR3 is 14 residues. CDR1 MNHEY and CDR2 SMNVEV come from the germline V gene (reference sequence). The CDR3 sequence: CASSLRQGGYEQYF. In nucleotides, the CDR3 is TGTGCCAGCAGCTTAAGACAGGGAGGCTACGAGCAGTACTTC.

The chain recombines TRBV15 with TRBJ1-5, with 7 bases fitting TRBD1. Germline lookup yields CDR1 LNHNV and CDR2 YYDKDF (reference sequence). CDR3 length: 15 amino acids. V lost 4 bases and J lost 0; bases outside the gene matches: 3. The CDR3 DNA reads TGTGCCACCAGCAAGGACAGGAGTAGCAATCAGCCCCAGCATTTT. Its translation is CATSKDRSSNQPQHF.

The chain couples TRBV7-2 to TRBJ2-5; 10 bases align to TRBD1. CDR3 length: 15 residues. Losses at the gene ends were 5 bases for V and 6 bases for J; bases not matched to a gene: 9. Germline lookup yields CDR1 SGHTA and CDR2 FQGNSA. The CDR3 DNA reads TGTGCCAGCAGCGACCGGGACAGGGGCGCGAAGACCCAGTACTTC. As protein: CASSDRDRGAKTQYF. The full variable domain, completed using reference TRBV7-2 and TRBJ2-5, is GAGVSQSPSNKVTEKGKDVELRCDPISGHTALYWYRQSLGQGLEFLIYFQGNSAPDKSGLPSDRFSAERTGGSVSTLTIQRTQQEDSAVYLCASSDRDRGAKTQYFGPGTRLLVL.

The chain carries TRBV7-9 and TRBJ2-7; TRBD1 agrees at 8 bases. Trimming removed 1 base from V and 1 base from J; junction bases left unmatched: 6. Looked up from germline, CDR1 is SEHNR and CDR2 is FQNEAQ (reference sequence). The CDR3 covers 16 residues. CDR3 nucleotides: TGTGCCAGCAGCTTAGAGGGCAGGGGGCAATCCTACGAGCAGTACTTC. It is translated as CASSLEGRGQSYEQYF.

V is TRBV27 and J is TRBJ2-1, with D perhaps TRBD2 (6 bases). V lost 2 bases and J 0 bases, leaving 8 bases between the germline ends. The CDR3 loop spans 15 amino acids. Germline V gives CDR1 MNHEY, CDR2 SMNVEV (reference sequence). CDR3 nucleotides: TGTGCCAGCAGTTTAGGGACTCCCTCCTACAATGAGCAGTTCTTC. The encoded protein is CASSLGTPSYNEQFF.

The chain combines TRBV4-1 with TRBJ2-2; unclear D gene. CDR3 size: 14 residues. Trimming shortened V by 1 base and J by 6 bases, and 9 bases separated the two germline ends. CDR1 is MGHRA, CDR2 YSYEKL, per germline. The CDR3 DNA is TGCGCCAGCAGCCAAGTCAGCACAGCCGGGGAGCTGTTTTTT. Residues: CASSQVSTAGELFF.

The V gene is TRBV27, the J gene TRBJ2-5; TRBD2 aligns across 8 bases. This CDR3 contains 14 residues. Germline-derived CDR1 and CDR2 are MNHEY and SMNVEV (reference sequence). The V gene end was trimmed by 0 bases and the J gene end by 9 bases; junction bases not matched to a gene: 6. CDR3 protein: CASSLSSGEGAQYF. The CDR3 region has the DNA TGTGCCAGCAGTTTATCTAGCGGGGAAGGGGCCCAGTACTTC.

This sequence joins TRBV6-5 and TRBJ1-1; 8 bases line up with TRBD1. The germline V gene encodes CDR1 MNHEY and CDR2 SVGAGI. This CDR3 comprises 15 residues. V was pared by 5 bases and J by 5 bases, with 10 bases of the junction left unmatched. In DNA form, the CDR3 reads TGTGCCAGCAGTAAGCCCAGGGGGCAGGGTACTGAAGCTTTCTTT. Protein product: CASSKPRGQGTEAFF.

The chain recombines TRBV19 with TRBJ1-5, with 9 bases lining up with TRBD1. This CDR3 is 16 amino acids long. Germline loops: CDR1 LNHDA, CDR2 SQIVND (reference sequence). V shed 6 bases, J shed 6 bases, and the junction held 12 bases outside the gene matches. The CDR3 DNA follows: TGTGCCAGTAGCTATACCGGGACAGGGCATAGTCAGCCCCAGCATTTT. Translated, it gives CASSYTGTGHSQPQHF.

The V call is TRBV5-6, the J call TRBJ2-5; TRBD2 matches 10 bases. The CDR3 runs to 14 residues. J gave up 5 bases and V 4 bases, and 5 bases lay outside the gene matches. CDR1 and CDR2 from the germline V gene are SGHDT and YYEEEE. The CDR3 sequence is CASSEGLAFETQYF. In nucleotides, the CDR3 is TGTGCCAGCAGCGAGGGACTAGCGTTTGAGACCCAGTACTTC.

CDR3 residues: CASSMQGHYGYTF. The DNA for the CDR3 is TGTGCCAGTAGTATGCAGGGTCACTATGGCTACACCTTC. The rearrangement links TRBV19 to TRBJ1-2; TRBD1 might be the D (5 bases). Germline CDR1 is LNHDA and CDR2 is SQIVND (reference sequence). Trimming took 3 bases from V and 3 from J, leaving 8 bases between them. The CDR3 has 13 amino acids.

The rearrangement joins TRBV6-4 to TRBJ2-1, with a tentative D call TRBD1 (6 bases). The CDR3 is 15 residues long. Trimming removed 2 bases at V and 6 bases at J, with 14 bases between. In germline, CDR1 is MRHNA, CDR2 SNTAGT. The CDR3 region has the DNA TGTGCCAGCAGTGACCAACAGGGTGCCTTCAATGAGCAGTTCTTC. Translating gives CASSDQQGAFNEQFF.

The genes are TRBV9 and TRBJ1-2, with 7 bases matching TRBD1. CDR3 length: 12 residues. Germline-derived CDR1 and CDR2 are SGDLS and YYNGEE. J lost 7 bases, V lost 2 bases, and 2 bases had no gene match. CDR3 bases: TGTGCCAGCAGCGTCCGGACAGGTGGCTACACCTTC. It translates to CASSVRTGGYTF.

The chain joins TRBV29-1 to TRBJ2-7; 11 bases match TRBD1. The germline CDR1 and CDR2 sequences are SQVTM and ANQGSEA. The CDR3 has 14 amino acids. The V and J ends lost 4 bases and 2 bases, in that order; junction bases with no gene match: 4. The CDR3 DNA reads as TGCAGCGTTGTAGGGACAGGGGGGGCCTACGAGCAGTACTTC. Translated: CSVVGTGGAYEQYF.

The rearrangement uses TRBV7-9 and TRBJ2-1; possible D gene TRBD2, 6 bases. Trimming left V 5 bases short and J 7 bases short, with 12 bases between. The germline V gene encodes CDR1 SEHNR and CDR2 FQNEAQ (reference sequence). CDR3 length: 13 residues. The DNA for the CDR3 is TGTGCCAGCAGCCCCGGGGAGGAGAATGAGCAGTTCTTC. Protein product: CASSPGEENEQFF.

The V gene is TRBV28, the J gene TRBJ2-7, with 7 bases aligning to TRBD2. Germline V gene sequence: CDR1 MDHEN, CDR2 SYDVKM. This CDR3 contains 13 residues. After removal of 7 bases from V and 3 bases from J, the junction contained 6 bases not matched to a gene. The CDR3 nucleotides are TGTGCCAGCACGCGGGAGCACCTCTACGAGCAGTACTTC. It specifies CASTREHLYEQYF.

The chain is built from TRBV13 and TRBJ2-7, with 9 positions matching TRBD1. CDR1 and CDR2 (germline): PRHDT, FYEKMQ (reference sequence). This CDR3 comprises 13 residues. J lost 5 bases, V lost 4 bases, and 3 bases had no gene match. DNA for the CDR3: TGTGCCAGCAGCTCGACAGGGGGGGACGAGCAGTACTTC. The encoded protein is CASSSTGGDEQYF.

In its sample, this clone was seen once. The chain combines TRBV19 with TRBJ2-7; 7 nucleotides match TRBD1. Germline V gene lookup returns CDR1 LNHDA and CDR2 SQIVND (reference sequence). Germline trimming cut 5 bases from V and 5 bases from J; bases unmatched to any gene: 6. This CDR3 contains 13 residues. This CDR3 reads CASSSDRVDEQYF. The CDR3 coding sequence is TGTGCCAGTAGTTCAGACAGGGTCGACGAGCAGTACTTC.

The V and J genes are TRBV14 and TRBJ1-2; D is perhaps TRBD1 (6 bases). The CDR3 is 17 amino acids. Germline CDR1 reads SGHDN; CDR2 reads FVKESK. Trimming left V 0 bases short and J 4 bases short, with 18 bases between. The CDR3 sequence is CASSQDLGQGTFYGYTF. DNA of the CDR3: TGTGCCAGCAGCCAAGATCTTGGCCAGGGGACCTTCTATGGCTACACCTTC.